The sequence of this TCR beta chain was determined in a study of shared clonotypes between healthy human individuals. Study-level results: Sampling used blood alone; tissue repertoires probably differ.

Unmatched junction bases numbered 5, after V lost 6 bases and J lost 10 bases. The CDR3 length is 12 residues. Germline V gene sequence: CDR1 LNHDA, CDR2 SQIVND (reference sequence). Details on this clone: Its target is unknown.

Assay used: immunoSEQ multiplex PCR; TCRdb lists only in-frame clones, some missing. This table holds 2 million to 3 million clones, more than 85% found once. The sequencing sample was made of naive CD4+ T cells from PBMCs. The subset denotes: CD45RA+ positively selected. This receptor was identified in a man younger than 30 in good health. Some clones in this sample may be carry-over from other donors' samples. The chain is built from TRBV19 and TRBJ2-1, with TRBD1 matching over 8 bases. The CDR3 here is CASSLGQGEQFF. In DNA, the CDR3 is TGTGCCAGTAGCCTTGGACAGGGCGAGCAGTTCTTC.